This T cell receptor (beta chain) was retrieved from a study of blood T cell repertoires in COVID-19. This CDR3 has 18 residues. After removal of 2 bases from V and 3 bases from J, the junction contained 15 bases not matched to a gene. This clone was counted a few times. Profiling relied on immunoSEQ multiplex PCR, and the TCRdb table lists in-frame clones only, not all of them. The top ten clones hold about two fifths of a sample with 30,000 to 50,000 clones, about 82% of them seen once. The origin of this receptor is a man older than 75 with active or convalescent COVID-19. V gene TRBV23-1 combines with J gene TRBJ1-2; 7 positions agree with TRBD1. TRBV23-1 is an open reading frame, and its role is uncertain. The sequenced sample was peripheral blood. CDR3 in DNA: TGCGCCAGCAGTCAAGCCCGGGACAGACATAAACGGGACTATGGCTACACCTTC. This codes for CASSQARDRHKRDYGYTF.